This T cell receptor (beta chain) was observed in a study of blood T cell repertoires in COVID-19. Study-wide background: Both acute and convalescent COVID-19 samples were obtained from the United States, Italy and Spain.

How the authors handled the data: Estimated nucleated cell counts came from reference gene primer amplification. TCRdb's copy holds only in-frame clones and misses some; the assay was immunoSEQ multiplex PCR. V and J calls and clone size are copied from that table; D and trimming were computed from the DNA. The table includes over 70,000 clones, approximately 84% detected once. The CDR3 is 14 amino acids. The germline V gene encodes CDR1 DFQATT and CDR2 SNEGSKA (reference sequence). V lost 3 bases and J lost 4; bases outside the gene matches: 6. The sequence derives from a human donor in a cohort sampled during active COVID-19. The sequencing sample was made of peripheral blood. The chain combines TRBV20-1 with TRBJ2-3; 8 bases are shared with TRBD2. DNA for the CDR3: TGCAGTGCTAGTTCGGGGGGGCGTTCAGATACGCAGTATTTT. It codes for CSASSGGRSDTQYF.